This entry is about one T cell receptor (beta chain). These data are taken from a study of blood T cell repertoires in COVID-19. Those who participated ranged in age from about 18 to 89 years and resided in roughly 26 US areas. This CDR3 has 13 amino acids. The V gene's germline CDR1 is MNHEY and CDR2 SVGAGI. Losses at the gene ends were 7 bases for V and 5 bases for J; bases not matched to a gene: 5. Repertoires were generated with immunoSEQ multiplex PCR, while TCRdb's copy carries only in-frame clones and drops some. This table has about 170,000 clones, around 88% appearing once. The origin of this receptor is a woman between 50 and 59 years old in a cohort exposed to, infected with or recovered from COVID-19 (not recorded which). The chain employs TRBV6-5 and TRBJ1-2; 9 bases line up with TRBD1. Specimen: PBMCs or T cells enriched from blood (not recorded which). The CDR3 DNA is TGTGCCAGCAACGCGGGACAGGGATATGGCTACACCTTC. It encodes CASNAGQGYGYTF.